The rows below give T cell receptor beta chains drawn from one sample of a study of blood T cell repertoires in COVID-19. Measured with immunoSEQ multiplex PCR; TCRdb has only the in-frame clones, and not every one. The sample yields some 31,000 clones, roughly nine tenths seen once. Sequenced: peripheral blood. The origin of the receptors is a human donor with active COVID-19. The donor label of this sample is uncertain. CDR3s include the opening cysteine and the closing phenylalanine or tryptophan. D genes are given only for firm matches.

CDR3aa	d_gene	v_gene	j_gene
CASSLYSPRDEQYF	NA	TRBV27	TRBJ2-7
CASSYSSGSSLNEQFF	TRBD2	TRBV6-6	TRBJ2-1
CASSFSQGQGDYNEQFF	TRBD1	TRBV5-8	TRBJ2-1
CASSNPQRITQYF	NA	TRBV19	TRBJ2-3
CASSLFRDRNYEQYF	TRBD1	TRBV11-2	TRBJ2-7
CASSRDGFNYGYTF	NA	TRBV5-8	TRBJ1-2
CASCGSGTGAPEAFF	TRBD1	TRBV27	TRBJ1-1
CASSYAGTQYF	NA	TRBV6-5	TRBJ2-5
CSVDGAQGNYGYTF	NA	TRBV29-1	TRBJ1-2
CAWSPGMNTEAFF	NA	TRBV30	TRBJ1-1
CASSPPGTARYNSPLHF	TRBD1	TRBV28	TRBJ1-6
CASSPSALRRGLTGNTIYF	TRBD1	TRBV7-2	TRBJ1-3
CASSERLAANTGELFF	TRBD2	TRBV6-1	TRBJ2-2
CASSLAGGIYEQYF	NA	TRBV7-2	TRBJ2-7
CASSEAAWGVGYGYTF	NA	TRBV6-1	TRBJ1-2
CASSLGGQRYEQYF	NA	TRBV11-2	TRBJ2-7
CASSLGDSNTGELFF	TRBD1	TRBV5-5	TRBJ2-2
CASSQDLGTSTDTQYF	NA	TRBV3-1/TRBV3-2	TRBJ2-3
CASSVGEVLYGYTF	NA	TRBV9	TRBJ1-2
CATSDLAASYNEQFF	TRBD2	TRBV24-1	TRBJ2-1
CASSPGTSGGARWQETQYF	TRBD2	TRBV4-3	TRBJ2-5
CASSQGGTAGTLTDTQYF	NA	TRBV9	TRBJ2-3
CASSAQYQETQYF	NA	TRBV9	TRBJ2-5
CASSLRGGRPYEQYF	TRBD2	TRBV7-9	TRBJ2-7
CASGGAREQYF	NA	TRBV27	TRBJ2-7
CASSFIGTMNTEAFF	NA	TRBV11-2	TRBJ1-1
CASSLGTGAADTQYF	TRBD1	TRBV7-7	TRBJ2-3
CASTGVGGPQHF	NA	TRBV6-5	TRBJ1-5
CASSGGQGRTEAFF	TRBD1	TRBV5-4	TRBJ1-1
CASSPSGTSHYNEQFF	TRBD2	TRBV28	TRBJ2-1
CASRENEQFF	NA	TRBV6-5	TRBJ2-1
CASSRGLAIRDEQYF	TRBD2	TRBV4-3	TRBJ2-7
CASSQAGEGADTQYF	TRBD2	TRBV4-2	TRBJ2-3
CASSVGLRTGIQETQYF	NA	TRBV9	TRBJ2-5
CASSGPTVGTDTQYF	NA	TRBV10-1	TRBJ2-3
CASSQGQGPNTEAFF	NA	TRBV3-1/TRBV3-2	TRBJ1-1
CASSSLQGLLAKNIQYF	NA	TRBV6-2/TRBV6-3	TRBJ2-4